This TCR beta chain was sequenced during a study of a mutant IDH1 vaccine in newly diagnosed glioma (TCRdb year 2021). Concerning the study at large: Eight vaccinations were administered to patients in weeks 1, 3, 5, 7, 11, 15, 19 and 23, corresponding to visits V03 through V10. Vaccination was initiated 4-6 weeks after radiotherapy alone, or concurrently with temozolomide cycles in the chemotherapy-containing groups. The approximately 32 treated patients were 62.5% male and around 40% female, with a mean age of about 38 years. Before enrollment, most patients had been given radiochemotherapy with temozolomide as standard therapy, while the rest had received either radiotherapy alone or temozolomide alone. Peripheral blood was drawn at six visits: V03 (baseline), V05, V07, V10, V12 and V13. For exploratory analyses, 25 to 30 treated patients had longitudinal TCRB deep sequencing done wherever samples were available.

The time point label of this sample denotes: week 11, during vaccination. Every vaccine dose consisted of 300 ug of a 20-mer mutant IDH1 peptide in Montanide, administered subcutaneously together with topical imiquimod. The donors had newly diagnosed IDH1-mutant astrocytomas of WHO grade 3 or 4 that showed loss of nuclear ATRX. The samples were drawn from NOA16, a multicentre, single-arm, open-label phase I trial in Germany that tested a mutant IDH1 peptide vaccine in humans for the first time. Genomic DNA for TCRB sequencing was extracted from EDTA blood using the DNeasy Blood and Tissue Kit. Concerning this clone itself: Its antigen target is currently unknown. One base away there is no much larger clone; base qualities are not given.

The library came from the immunoSEQ multiplex PCR assay. Rearranged TCR beta chain sequences were amplified with the hsTCRB Kit following the manufacturer's protocol. An Illumina MiSeq was used to sequence the TCRB libraries. The published analysis was carried out like this. Demultiplexing, trimming and gene mapping were performed with the kit vendor's proprietary platform. Here the immuneACCESS table is served through TCRdb, limited to in-frame sequences with V and J called. Missing clones are a known gap in these copies; in checked studies unresolved V genes cover under half, and the rest lacks a known reason. The V and J calls and the clone size are those of that table, but D and trimming were determined from the DNA. Counted in this sample were around 41,000 clones; roughly 89% of them appeared once. The top ten hold over 2% of the sample. General conclusions and limits of the study: Changes in the top peripheral T cell clonotypes picked up by TCRB sequencing did not appear to be linked to pseudoprogression. Vaccine-induced immune responses across multiple MHC alleles were detected in about 93% of patients. According to the authors, sample limitations meant that analyses of patient blood samples could not be reproduced. Availability determined which PBMC samples were chosen for TCRB deep sequencing.

Its CDR3 holds 12 amino acids, cysteine through phenylalanine. Left in the record is the CDR3 DNA by itself, 36 bases read in frame from the first base. CDR1 and CDR2, per the germline V gene (reference sequence), are SEHNR and FQNEAQ. The TCR originated in a man aged 35 to 55 with glioma. The material was PBMCs, obtained from a glioma patient whose treatment included an IDH1 peptide vaccine. The chain is assembled from TRBV7-9 and TRBJ1-2; matching of 5 bases hints at TRBD1 as the D gene. The DNA is as follows: TGTGTTTCGGGGGAACAGTCTTATGGCTACACCTTC. It encodes CVSGEQSYGYTF.